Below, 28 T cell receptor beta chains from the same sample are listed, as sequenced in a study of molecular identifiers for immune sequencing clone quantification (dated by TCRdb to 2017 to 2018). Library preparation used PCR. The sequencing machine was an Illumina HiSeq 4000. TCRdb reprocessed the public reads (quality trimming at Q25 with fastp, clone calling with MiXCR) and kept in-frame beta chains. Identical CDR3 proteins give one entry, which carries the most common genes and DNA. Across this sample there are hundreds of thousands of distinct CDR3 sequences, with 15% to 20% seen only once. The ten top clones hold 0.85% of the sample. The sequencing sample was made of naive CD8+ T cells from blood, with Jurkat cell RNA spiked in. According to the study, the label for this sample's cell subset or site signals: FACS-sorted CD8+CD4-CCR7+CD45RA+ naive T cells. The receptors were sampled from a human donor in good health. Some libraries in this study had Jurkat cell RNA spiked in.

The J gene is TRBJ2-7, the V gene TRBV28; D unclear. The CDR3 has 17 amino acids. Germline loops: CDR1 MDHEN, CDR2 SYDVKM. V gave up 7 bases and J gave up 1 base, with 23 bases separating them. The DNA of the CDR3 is TGTGCCAGCACCTCACCTCCAGGAGCGATAGGTTCCTACGAGCAGTACTTC. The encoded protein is CASTSPPGAIGSYEQYF. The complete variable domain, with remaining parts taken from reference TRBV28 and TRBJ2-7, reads DVKVTQSSRYLVKRTGEKVFLECVQDMDHENMFWYRQDPGLGLRLIYFSYDVKMKEKGDIPEGYSVSREKKERFSLILESASTNQTSMYLCASTSPPGAIGSYEQYFGPGTRLTVT.

The CDR3 DNA follows: TGTGCCAGCAGTGTTGGGGAGAGTGGAAACACCATATATTTT. It specifies CASSVGESGNTIYF. The chain employs TRBV9 and TRBJ1-3; the D is unclear. Germline CDR1 is SGDLS and CDR2 is YYNGEE. The CDR3 has 14 residues. Between the trimmed V and J ends, which lost 5 bases and 3 bases, there was a span of 12 bases.

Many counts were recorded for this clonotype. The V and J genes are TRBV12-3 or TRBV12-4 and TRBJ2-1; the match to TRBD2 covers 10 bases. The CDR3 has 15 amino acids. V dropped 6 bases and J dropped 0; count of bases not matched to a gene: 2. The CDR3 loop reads CASRTSGTSYNEQFF. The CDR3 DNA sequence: TGTGCCAGCAGAACTAGCGGGACCTCCTACAATGAGCAGTTCTTC.

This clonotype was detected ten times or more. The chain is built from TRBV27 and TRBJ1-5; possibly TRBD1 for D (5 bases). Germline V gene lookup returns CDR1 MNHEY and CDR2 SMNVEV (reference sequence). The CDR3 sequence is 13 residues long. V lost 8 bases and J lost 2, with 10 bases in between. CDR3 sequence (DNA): TGTGCCAGCTGCCAGGGACGCAATCAGCCCCAGCATTTT. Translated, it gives CASCQGRNQPQHF.

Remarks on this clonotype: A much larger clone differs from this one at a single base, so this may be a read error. In DNA, the CDR3 is TGTGCCAGCAGCCAAGCCCCCGGGGTAGCCTACGGGCAGTACTTC. It is translated as CASSQAPGVAYGQYF. The V and J genes are TRBV14 and TRBJ2-7; the D gene is possibly TRBD2 (5 bases). Germline CDR1 SGHDN, CDR2 FVKESK. There are 15 residues in the CDR3.

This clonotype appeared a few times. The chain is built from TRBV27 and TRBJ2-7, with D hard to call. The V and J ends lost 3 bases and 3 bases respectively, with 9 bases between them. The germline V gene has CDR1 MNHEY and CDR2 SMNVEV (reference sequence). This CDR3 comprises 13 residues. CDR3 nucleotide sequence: TGTGCCAGCAGTTTCGGGCTGCACTACGAGCAGTACTTC. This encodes CASSFGLHYEQYF.

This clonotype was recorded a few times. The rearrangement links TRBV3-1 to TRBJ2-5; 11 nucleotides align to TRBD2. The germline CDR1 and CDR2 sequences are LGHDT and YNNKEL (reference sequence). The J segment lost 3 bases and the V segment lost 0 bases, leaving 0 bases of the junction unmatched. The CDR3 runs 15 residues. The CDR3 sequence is CASSQELAGEETQYF. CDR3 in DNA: TGTGCCAGCAGCCAAGAACTAGCGGGGGAAGAGACCCAGTACTTC.

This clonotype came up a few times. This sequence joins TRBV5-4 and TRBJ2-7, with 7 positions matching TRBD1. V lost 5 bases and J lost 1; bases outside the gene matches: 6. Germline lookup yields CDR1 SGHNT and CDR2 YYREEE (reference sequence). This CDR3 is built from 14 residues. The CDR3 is CASRRQGTSYEQYF. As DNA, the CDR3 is TGTGCCAGCAGGAGACAGGGCACATCCTACGAGCAGTACTTC.

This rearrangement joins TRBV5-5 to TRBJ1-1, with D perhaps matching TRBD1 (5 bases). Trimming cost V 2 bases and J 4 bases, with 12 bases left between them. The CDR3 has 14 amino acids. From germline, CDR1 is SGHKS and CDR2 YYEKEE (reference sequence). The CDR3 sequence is CASSFETGGTEAFF. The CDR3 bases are TGTGCCAGCAGCTTCGAAACCGGGGGCACTGAAGCTTTCTTT.

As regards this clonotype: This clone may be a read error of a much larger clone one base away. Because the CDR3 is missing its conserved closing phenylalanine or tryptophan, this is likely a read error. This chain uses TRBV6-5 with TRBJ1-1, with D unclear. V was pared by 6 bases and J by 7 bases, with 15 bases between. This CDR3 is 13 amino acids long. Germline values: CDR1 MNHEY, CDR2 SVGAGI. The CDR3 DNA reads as TGTGCCAGCAGCTCCGAGTACGGGGATGAAGCTTTCCTT. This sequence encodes CASSSEYGDEAFL.

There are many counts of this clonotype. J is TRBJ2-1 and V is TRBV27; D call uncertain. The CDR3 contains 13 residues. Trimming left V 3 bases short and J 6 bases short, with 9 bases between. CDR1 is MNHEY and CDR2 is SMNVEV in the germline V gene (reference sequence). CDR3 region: CASSFWPSNEQFF. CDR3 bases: TGTGCCAGCAGTTTTTGGCCCTCCAATGAGCAGTTCTTC.

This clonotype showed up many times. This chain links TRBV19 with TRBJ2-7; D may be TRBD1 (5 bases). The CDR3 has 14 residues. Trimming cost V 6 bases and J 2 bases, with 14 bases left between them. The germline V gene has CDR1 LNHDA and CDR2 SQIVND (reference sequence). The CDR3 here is CASSPGHTTYEQYF. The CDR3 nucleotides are TGTGCCAGTAGCCCCGGACACACTACCTACGAGCAGTACTTC.

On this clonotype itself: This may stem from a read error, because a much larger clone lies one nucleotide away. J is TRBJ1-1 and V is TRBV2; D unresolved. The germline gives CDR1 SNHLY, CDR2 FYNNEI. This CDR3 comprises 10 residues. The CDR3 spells CACRRSEAFF. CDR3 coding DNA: TGTGCCTGCAGGAGGAGTGAAGCTTTCTTT.

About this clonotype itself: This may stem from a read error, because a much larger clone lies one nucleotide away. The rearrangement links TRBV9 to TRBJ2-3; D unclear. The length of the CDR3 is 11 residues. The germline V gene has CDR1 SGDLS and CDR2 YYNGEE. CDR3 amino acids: CASSVRDMQYF. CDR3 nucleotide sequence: TGTGCCAGCAGCGTCAGAGATATGCAGTATTTT.

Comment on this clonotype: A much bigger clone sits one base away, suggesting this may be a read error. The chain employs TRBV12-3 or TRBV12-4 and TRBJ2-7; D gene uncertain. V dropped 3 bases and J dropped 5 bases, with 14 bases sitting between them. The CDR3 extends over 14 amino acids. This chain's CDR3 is CASSFAYPVHEQYF. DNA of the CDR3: TGTGCCAGCAGTTTCGCTTACCCGGTCCACGAGCAGTACTTC.

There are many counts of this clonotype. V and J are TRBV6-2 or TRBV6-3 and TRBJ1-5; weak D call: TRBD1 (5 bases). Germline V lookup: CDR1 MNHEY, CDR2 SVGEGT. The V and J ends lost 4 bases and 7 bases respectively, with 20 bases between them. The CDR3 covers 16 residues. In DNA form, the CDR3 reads TGTGCCAGCAGTTCTCTTGGGGTTAGCTGGGACCAGCCCCAGCATTTT. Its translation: CASSSLGVSWDQPQHF.

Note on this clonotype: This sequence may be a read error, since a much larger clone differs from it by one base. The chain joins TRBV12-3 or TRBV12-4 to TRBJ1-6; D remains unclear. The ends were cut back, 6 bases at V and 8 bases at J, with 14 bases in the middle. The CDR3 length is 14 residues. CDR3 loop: CASREDGEDSPLHF. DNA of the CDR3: TGTGCCAGCAGGGAGGACGGGGAGGATTCACCCCTCCACTTT.

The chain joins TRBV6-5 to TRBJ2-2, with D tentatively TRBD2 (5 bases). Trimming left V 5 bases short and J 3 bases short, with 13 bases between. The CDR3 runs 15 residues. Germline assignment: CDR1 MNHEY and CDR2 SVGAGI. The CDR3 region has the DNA TGTGCCAGCAGTATCATCCCCGGGGACACCGGGGAGCTGTTTTTT. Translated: CASSIIPGDTGELFF.

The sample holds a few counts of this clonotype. The CDR3 region is CASSIGGHGYTF. For the CDR3, the DNA is TGTGCCAGTAGTATAGGAGGTCATGGCTACACCTTC. J is TRBJ1-2 and V is TRBV19; D unresolved. CDR3 length: 12 residues. Trimming took 1 base from V and 6 from J, leaving 6 bases between them. The V gene's germline CDR1 is LNHDA and CDR2 SQIVND (reference sequence).

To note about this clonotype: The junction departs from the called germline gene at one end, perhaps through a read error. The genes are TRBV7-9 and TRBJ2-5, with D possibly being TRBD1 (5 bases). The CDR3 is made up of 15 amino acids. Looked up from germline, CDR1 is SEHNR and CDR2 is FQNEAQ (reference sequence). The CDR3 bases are TGCGCCAGCAGCTACGTGGGGCAGGGCGGAGAGACCCAGTACTTC. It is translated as CASSYVGQGGETQYF.

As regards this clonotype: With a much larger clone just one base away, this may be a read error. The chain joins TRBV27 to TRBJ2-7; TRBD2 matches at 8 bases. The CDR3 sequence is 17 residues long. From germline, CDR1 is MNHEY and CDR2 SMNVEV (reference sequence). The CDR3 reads CASSPTGGGGPGYDQYF. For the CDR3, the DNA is TGTGCCAGCAGTCCCACCGGGGGGGGAGGGCCGGGTTACGATCAGTACTTC.

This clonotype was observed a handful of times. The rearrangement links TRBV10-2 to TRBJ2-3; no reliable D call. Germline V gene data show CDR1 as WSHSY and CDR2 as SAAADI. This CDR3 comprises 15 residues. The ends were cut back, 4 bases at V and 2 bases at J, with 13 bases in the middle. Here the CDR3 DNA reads TGCGCCAGCAGTGGTTGGAGTTTCCACACAGATACGCAGTATTTT. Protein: CASSGWSFHTDTQYF.

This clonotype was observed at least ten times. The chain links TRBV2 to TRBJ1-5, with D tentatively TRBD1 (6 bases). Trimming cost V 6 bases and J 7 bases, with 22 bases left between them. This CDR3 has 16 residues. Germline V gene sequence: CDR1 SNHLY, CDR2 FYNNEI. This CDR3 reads CASRPAGGLRSQPQHF. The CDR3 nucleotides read TGTGCCAGCAGGCCGGCGGGGGGGCTGCGGAGCCAGCCCCAGCATTTT.

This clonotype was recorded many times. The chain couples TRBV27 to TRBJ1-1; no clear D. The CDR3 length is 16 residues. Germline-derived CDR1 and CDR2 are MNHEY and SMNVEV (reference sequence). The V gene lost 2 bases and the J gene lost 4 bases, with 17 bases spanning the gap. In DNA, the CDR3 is TGTGCCAGCAGTTTAGCGTCCCCCGGTTTGGGCACTGAAGCTTTCTTT. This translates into CASSLASPGLGTEAFF.

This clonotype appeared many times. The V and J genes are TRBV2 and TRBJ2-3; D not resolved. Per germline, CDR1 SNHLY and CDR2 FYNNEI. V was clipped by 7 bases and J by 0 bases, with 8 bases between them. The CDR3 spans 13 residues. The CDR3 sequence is CASKRYSTDTQYF. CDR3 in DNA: TGTGCCAGCAAGAGATATAGCACAGATACGCAGTATTTT.

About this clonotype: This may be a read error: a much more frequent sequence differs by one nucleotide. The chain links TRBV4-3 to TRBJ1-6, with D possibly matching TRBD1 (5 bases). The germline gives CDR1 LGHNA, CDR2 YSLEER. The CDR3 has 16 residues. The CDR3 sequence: CASSQDSLRVSSPPHF. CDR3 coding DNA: TGCGCCAGCAGCCAAGATTCCCTCAGGGTATCTTCACCCCCCCACTTT.

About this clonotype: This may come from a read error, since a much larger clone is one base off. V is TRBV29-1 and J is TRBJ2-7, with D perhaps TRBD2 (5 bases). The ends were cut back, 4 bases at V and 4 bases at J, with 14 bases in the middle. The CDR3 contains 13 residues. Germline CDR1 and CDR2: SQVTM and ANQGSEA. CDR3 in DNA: TGCAGCGTTGCCTCGGGGTCACGGTACGAGCAGTACTTC. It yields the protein CSVASGSRYEQYF.

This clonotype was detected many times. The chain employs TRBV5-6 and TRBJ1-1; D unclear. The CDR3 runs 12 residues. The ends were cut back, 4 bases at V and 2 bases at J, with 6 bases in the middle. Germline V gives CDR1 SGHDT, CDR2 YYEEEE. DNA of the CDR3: TGTGCCAGCAGCGAAGACAACACTGAAGCTTTCTTT. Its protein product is CASSEDNTEAFF.